The present T cell receptor beta chain was sequenced within a study of technical replicates of blood from a handful of donors. Clones were sequenced by immunoSEQ multiplex PCR, and TCRdb holds only the in-frame ones, with some missing. The sample has 80,000 or so clones, approximately 96% seen once. The germline V gene encodes CDR1 SEHNR and CDR2 FQNEAQ (reference sequence). The V gene lost 5 bases and the J gene lost 7 bases, with 17 bases spanning the gap. The CDR3 is made up of 14 amino acids. The genes are TRBV7-9 and TRBJ1-2; TRBD1 is a possible D gene (6 bases). The sequenced sample was T cells isolated from PBMCs. This clonotype was obtained from a human donor in good health. This CDR3 reads CASSRGGGRGGYTF. CDR3 DNA sequence: TGTGCCAGCAGCCGCGGTGGGGGCAGGGGTGGCTACACCTTC.